This TCR beta chain was identified during a study of spatial heterogeneity in lung cancer. The overall study: Consistently, beta-chain sequences turned up in larger numbers than alpha-chain sequences did.

Sample time point: sample taken at primary tumor resection. Donors were 72 untreated early-stage non-small cell lung cancer patients. Looked up from germline, CDR1 is SNHLY and CDR2 is FYNNEI. V gave up 2 bases and J gave up 4 bases, with 12 bases separating them. This CDR3 region has 14 residues. All TCR cDNA molecules were individually tagged with a unique molecular identifier. TCRdb analysed the 5' RACE reads with MiXCR anew, one entry per CDR3 protein. This sample carries 9,000 to 13,000 distinct CDR3 sequences, about 8% of them seen once, and the ten largest clones take 22%. Study-wide results and limits: Quantities of ubiquitous and regional expanded TCRs paralleled ubiquitous and regional nonsynonymous mutations, respectively. Tumors with more nonsynonymous mutations had more expanded intratumoral alpha and beta TCRs.

This clonotype appeared many times. Its target is not known. This beta chain is a stray read from a library made for alpha chains; its abundance is not meaningful. The J gene is TRBJ2-7, the V gene TRBV2; D may be TRBD1 (6 bases). This specimen consisted of lung tumor tissue, obtained at surgery. The TCR sequence derives from a female donor with early-stage non-small cell lung cancer. The DNA for the CDR3 is TGTGCCAGCAGTGAAACAGGGTTGGGGTACGAGCAGTACTTC. It specifies CASSETGLGYEQYF.